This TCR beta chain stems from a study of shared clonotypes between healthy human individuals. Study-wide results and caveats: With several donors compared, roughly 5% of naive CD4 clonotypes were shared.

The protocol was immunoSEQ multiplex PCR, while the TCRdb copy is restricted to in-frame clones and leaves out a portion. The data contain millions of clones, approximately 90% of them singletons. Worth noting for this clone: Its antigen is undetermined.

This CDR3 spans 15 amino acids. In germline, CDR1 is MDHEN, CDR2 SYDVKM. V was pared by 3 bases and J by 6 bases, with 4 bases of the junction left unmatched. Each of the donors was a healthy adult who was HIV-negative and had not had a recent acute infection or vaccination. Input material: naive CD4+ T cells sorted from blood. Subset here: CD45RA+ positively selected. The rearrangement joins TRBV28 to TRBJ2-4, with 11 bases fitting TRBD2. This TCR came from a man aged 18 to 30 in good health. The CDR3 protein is CASSLTSGERNIQYF. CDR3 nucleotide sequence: TGTGCCAGCAGTTTGACTAGCGGGGAACGAAACATTCAGTACTTC.